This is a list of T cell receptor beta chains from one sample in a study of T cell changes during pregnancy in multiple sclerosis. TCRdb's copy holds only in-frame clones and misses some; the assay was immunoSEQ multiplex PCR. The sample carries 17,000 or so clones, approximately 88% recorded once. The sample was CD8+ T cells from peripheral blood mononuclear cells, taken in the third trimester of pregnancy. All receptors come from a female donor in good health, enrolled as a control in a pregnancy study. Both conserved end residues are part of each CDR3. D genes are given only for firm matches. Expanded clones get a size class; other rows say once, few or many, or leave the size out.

TGTGCCAGCAGTTACTCGGCTAGCGGGGCCTACGAGCAGTACTTC	CASSYSASGAYEQYF	15	.	TRBD2	TRBV6-5	TRBJ2-7
TGCGCCAGCAGCCAAGACCGGGACAGGGCCTCCGAGCAGTACTTC	CASSQDRDRASEQYF	15	.	TRBD1	TRBV4-3	TRBJ2-7
TGTGCCTGGAGTGTGGCTAGCGGGGGTATAGATACGCAGTATTTT	CAWSVASGGIDTQYF	15	.	TRBD2	TRBV30	TRBJ2-3
TGTGCCAGCAGTCGGGACAGGTTCTACTATGGCTACACCTTC	CASSRDRFYYGYTF	14	once	TRBD1	TRBV6-5	TRBJ1-2
TGTGCCAGCAGTGGGGGAGACGAGCAGTACTTC	CASSGGDEQYF	11	.	.	TRBV2	TRBJ2-7
TGTGCCAGCAGTTTGGGTTCGGGTTACAATGAGCAGTTCTTC	CASSLGSGYNEQFF	14	.	.	TRBV27	TRBJ2-1
TGTGCCAGCGGGGCAGGGGGCAACTACGAGCAGTACTTC	CASGAGGNYEQYF	13	.	TRBD1	TRBV6-5	TRBJ2-7
TGTGCCAGCAGCCAAGGTCGGAGGGGGCCGGGGGACACTGAAGCTTTCTTT	CASSQGRRGPGDTEAFF	17	.	TRBD1	TRBV4-2	TRBJ1-1
TGTGCCAGTAGTATGGCAGATCTCAATCAGCCCCAGCATTTT	CASSMADLNQPQHF	14	.	.	TRBV19	TRBJ1-5
TGCGCCAGCAGCCAGGGGCGGGGGGGCTCCTACGAGCAGTACTTC	CASSQGRGGSYEQYF	15	.	TRBD2	TRBV4-3	TRBJ2-7